The clone carrying this T cell receptor beta chain was recorded only once. Antigen unknown. One end of the junction varies from germline; a read error may be responsible. This record belongs to a study of identical twins. Study results and caveats: The degree of excess twin sharing was weaker in beta out-of-frame sequences. These conclusions were based on statistical analysis (cross-sectional, not following the same donors).

A universal primer site was added by template switching, and unique molecular identifiers were carried by the cDNA. MiXCR, applied by TCRdb to the 5' RACE reads, yields one record per CDR3 protein. Of some 1,600,000 distinct CDR3 sequences listed, around 33% are singletons. The CDR3 has 12 amino acids. In germline, CDR1 is LGHNA, CDR2 YNFKEQ. The sample taken for sequencing was cord blood. This TCR came from a newborn girl in good health. The chain joins TRBV4-2 to TRBJ2-7, with no clear D. CDR3 DNA sequence: TGTGCCAGCAGCCCCCCCTCCTACGGGCAGTACTTC. Translating it yields CASSPPSYGQYF.